The 3 T cell receptor beta chains below were found in one sample sequenced in a study of cytomegalovirus exposure and HLA in healthy donors. Researchers ran the PCR with 60 Vbeta and 13 Jbeta primers. Assay used: immunoSEQ multiplex PCR; TCRdb lists only in-frame clones, some missing. Of about 180,000 clones listed, roughly 75% were seen once; the top ten hold over 2.5%. What was sequenced was PBMCs. The receptor source for this set is a female donor in good health and CMV-seronegative.

The chain joins TRBV4-2 to TRBJ2-4; the D gene is possibly TRBD1 (6 bases). The CDR3 is made up of 17 amino acids. Trimming stripped 1 base from V and 8 bases from J, with 21 bases between. Germline values: CDR1 LGHNA, CDR2 YNFKEQ. CDR3 sequence: CASSQGRHLQGGDIQYF. DNA of the CDR3: TGTGCCAGCAGCCAAGGTCGGCACCTACAGGGTGGAGACATTCAGTACTTC.

The J gene is TRBJ2-2, the V gene TRBV28; TRBD2 matches 8 bases. Germline V lookup: CDR1 MDHEN, CDR2 SYDVKM. This CDR3 region has 16 residues. The V segment lost 6 bases and the J segment 4 bases; nucleotides outside the gene matches: 10. The CDR3 DNA follows: TGTGCCAGCAGACTAGGGACTAGGAGGGGCACCGGGGAGCTGTTTTTT. It specifies CASRLGTRRGTGELFF.

The CDR3 DNA sequence: TGCAGTACCGGGACAGGGTATGGCTACACCTTC. Protein: CSTGTGYGYTF. The chain combines TRBV20-1 with TRBJ1-2; 9 bases map to TRBD1. Germline values: CDR1 DFQATT, CDR2 SNEGSKA (reference sequence). Trimming cost V 8 bases and J 5 bases; bases outside gene matches: 3. This CDR3 is 11 amino acids long.